The rows below give T cell receptor beta chains drawn from one sample of a study of lymphopenia after photon versus proton radiotherapy. Clones were sequenced by immunoSEQ multiplex PCR, and TCRdb holds only the in-frame ones, with some missing. Here the sample spans approximately 160,000 clones, about nine tenths being singletons. The sample consisted of peripheral blood, taken from a patient treated with photon-based radiotherapy. All receptors come from a man aged 45 to 65 with gastric cancer. The CDR3 runs from the conserved cysteine through the conserved F or W. Each record gives: V gene, CDR3 length, J gene, clone size, D gene, CDR3 DNA, CDR3 protein. The D gene is left open where the match is weak. Not every row has a clone size; where given, it reads once, few, many or a size class.

v_gene: TRBV30; len: 14; j_gene: TRBJ1-4; abundance: .; d_gene: .; CDR3nt: TGTGCCAGCAACCGGGCTCTCAGTGGGGAAAAACTGTTTTTT; CDR3aa: CASNRALSGEKLFF
v_gene: TRBV2; len: 15; j_gene: TRBJ2-5; abundance: .; d_gene: TRBD1; CDR3nt: TGTGCCAGCAGAGAGACAGGGGCCGGCCAAGAGACCCAGTACTTC; CDR3aa: CASRETGAGQETQYF
v_gene: TRBV11-2; len: 12; j_gene: TRBJ1-1; abundance: .; d_gene: TRBD1; CDR3nt: TGTGCCAGCAGGAGGACAGGGGATGAAGCTTTCTTT; CDR3aa: CASRRTGDEAFF
v_gene: TRBV5-4; len: 14; j_gene: TRBJ1-2; abundance: .; d_gene: TRBD1; CDR3nt: TGTGCCAGCAGCCACTCAGACAGGGTCTATGGCTACACCTTC; CDR3aa: CASSHSDRVYGYTF
v_gene: TRBV30; len: 11; j_gene: TRBJ2-7; abundance: .; d_gene: .; CDR3nt: TGTGCCTGGAGTGCCCCGAATCGGCAGTACTTC; CDR3aa: CAWSAPNRQYF
v_gene: TRBV7-6; len: 18; j_gene: TRBJ2-1; abundance: .; d_gene: .; CDR3nt: TGTGCCAGCAGCTTAGGGGCCCTTAGGGGGAGGACCTACAATGAGCAGTTCTTC; CDR3aa: CASSLGALRGRTYNEQFF
v_gene: TRBV27; len: 15; j_gene: TRBJ2-2; abundance: .; d_gene: .; CDR3nt: TGTGCCAGCAGTTTGGGCAGGTTTTATGCCGGGGAGCTGTTTTTT; CDR3aa: CASSLGRFYAGELFF
v_gene: TRBV19; len: 13; j_gene: TRBJ1-2; abundance: .; d_gene: TRBD1; CDR3nt: TGTGCCAGTAGTCGGGGACAGGGAAATGGCTACACCTTC; CDR3aa: CASSRGQGNGYTF
v_gene: TRBV5-8; len: 14; j_gene: TRBJ1-1; abundance: .; d_gene: .; CDR3nt: TGTGCCAGCAGCTTGGGGGTGCTCGACACTGAAGCTTTCTTT; CDR3aa: CASSLGVLDTEAFF
v_gene: TRBV27; len: 16; j_gene: TRBJ2-1; abundance: .; d_gene: .; CDR3nt: TGTGCCAGCAGTTTATCCTCCCCAGCGGGTTACTATGAGCAGTTCTTC; CDR3aa: CASSLSSPAGYYEQFF
v_gene: TRBV9; len: 13; j_gene: TRBJ1-2; abundance: .; d_gene: .; CDR3nt: TGTGCCAGCAGCGAAAAAGGACGCTATGGCTACACCTTC; CDR3aa: CASSEKGRYGYTF
v_gene: TRBV23-1; len: 13; j_gene: TRBJ2-7; abundance: .; d_gene: TRBD2; CDR3nt: TGCGCCAGCAGTCAATCGGGCGGGGGGGAGCAGTACTTC; CDR3aa: CASSQSGGGEQYF
v_gene: TRBV9; len: 14; j_gene: TRBJ2-1; abundance: .; d_gene: .; CDR3nt: TGTGCCAGCAGCGTAGATGGGGTGTACAATGAGCAGTTCTTC; CDR3aa: CASSVDGVYNEQFF
v_gene: TRBV9; len: 13; j_gene: TRBJ2-3; abundance: .; d_gene: .; CDR3nt: TGTGCCAGCAGCCCTCCCGGGGCACAACTCCAGTATTTT; CDR3aa: CASSPPGAQLQYF
v_gene: TRBV14; len: 11; j_gene: TRBJ2-1; abundance: .; d_gene: .; CDR3nt: TGTGCCAGCAGCCCCGGAGGGGAGCAGTTCTTC; CDR3aa: CASSPGGEQFF
v_gene: TRBV7-8; len: 15; j_gene: TRBJ1-1; abundance: .; d_gene: TRBD1; CDR3nt: TGTGCCAGCAGCTTAATCCAGGGGGCAAACACTGAAGCTTTCTTT; CDR3aa: CASSLIQGANTEAFF
v_gene: TRBV27; len: 12; j_gene: TRBJ2-5; abundance: .; d_gene: .; CDR3nt: TGTGCCAGCGGTAGGGCGGGCGAGACCCAGTACTTC; CDR3aa: CASGRAGETQYF
v_gene: TRBV9; len: 15; j_gene: TRBJ2-2; abundance: .; d_gene: .; CDR3nt: TGTGCCAGCAGCGCGGACAGAATGAACACCGGGGAGCTGTTTTTT; CDR3aa: CASSADRMNTGELFF
v_gene: TRBV5-1; len: 14; j_gene: TRBJ1-1; abundance: .; d_gene: .; CDR3nt: TGCGCCAGCATAAAGGGAAGAGAGAACACTGAAGCTTTCTTT; CDR3aa: CASIKGRENTEAFF
v_gene: TRBV6-5; len: 16; j_gene: TRBJ2-3; abundance: .; d_gene: TRBD2; CDR3nt: TGTGCCAGCAGTTACTCGGGACTAGCGGGCACAGATACGCAGTATTTT; CDR3aa: CASSYSGLAGTDTQYF
v_gene: TRBV30; len: 12; j_gene: TRBJ1-1; abundance: .; d_gene: .; CDR3nt: TGTGCCTGGTCAGGTGTTAATTCTGAAGCTTTCTTT; CDR3aa: CAWSGVNSEAFF
v_gene: TRBV10-3; len: 17; j_gene: TRBJ2-7; abundance: once; d_gene: TRBD2; CDR3nt: TGTGCCATCAGTGAGTCCGAAACTCTAGCGGGGTCCTACGAGCAGTACTTC; CDR3aa: CAISESETLAGSYEQYF
v_gene: TRBV7-9; len: 12; j_gene: TRBJ2-3; abundance: .; d_gene: .; CDR3nt: TGTGCCAGCAGCTTAAGGGTGGATACGCAGTATTTT; CDR3aa: CASSLRVDTQYF
v_gene: TRBV7-2; len: 12; j_gene: TRBJ2-1; abundance: .; d_gene: .; CDR3nt: TGTGCCAGCAGATGGGGAAACAATGAGCAGTTCTTC; CDR3aa: CASRWGNNEQFF
v_gene: TRBV6-5; len: 13; j_gene: TRBJ1-2; abundance: .; d_gene: .; CDR3nt: TGTGCCAGCAGTATCCGGGTCGACTATGGCTACACCTTC; CDR3aa: CASSIRVDYGYTF
v_gene: TRBV28; len: 13; j_gene: TRBJ2-1; abundance: .; d_gene: TRBD1; CDR3nt: TGTGCCAGCAGTTCCCCTGGACAGGGATGGCAGTTCTTC; CDR3aa: CASSSPGQGWQFF
v_gene: TRBV30; len: 13; j_gene: TRBJ2-5; abundance: .; d_gene: .; CDR3nt: TGTGCCTGGAGTGTCTCTATTAAAGAGACCCAGTACTTC; CDR3aa: CAWSVSIKETQYF
v_gene: TRBV7-3; len: 16; j_gene: TRBJ2-1; abundance: .; d_gene: .; CDR3nt: TGTGCCAGCAGCGAAGCAAGCGGGAAGGGGGTCGATGAGCAGTTCTTC; CDR3aa: CASSEASGKGVDEQFF
v_gene: TRBV4-2; len: 15; j_gene: TRBJ2-7; abundance: .; d_gene: TRBD1; CDR3nt: TGTGCCAGCAGCCAGGTGGGACAGGGAAGCTACGAGCAGTACTTC; CDR3aa: CASSQVGQGSYEQYF
v_gene: TRBV30; len: 17; j_gene: TRBJ2-1; abundance: .; d_gene: TRBD2; CDR3nt: TGTGCCTGGAGTGGTAGAAGCGGGAGGGATTTTCACAATGAGCAGTTCTTC; CDR3aa: CAWSGRSGRDFHNEQFF
v_gene: TRBV4-2; len: 14; j_gene: TRBJ1-1; abundance: .; d_gene: TRBD1; CDR3nt: TGTGCCAGCAGCTACAGGGGGAAGAACACTGAAGCTTTCTTT; CDR3aa: CASSYRGKNTEAFF
v_gene: TRBV6-5; len: 15; j_gene: TRBJ2-3; abundance: .; d_gene: TRBD2; CDR3nt: TGTGCCAGCACCCTCACTAGCGGGAGGACAGATACGCAGTATTTT; CDR3aa: CASTLTSGRTDTQYF